This TCR beta chain was retrieved from a study of identical twins. Findings and caveats of the study: Models predicted too little out-of-frame TCR alpha sharing in monozygotic twins. Within cord blood, abundant beta clonotypes carried fewer insertions, but memory repertoires showed no such trend. Not following the same donors, the study drew its conclusions from cross-sectional statistical analysis.

This clonotype was counted ten times or more. Its target is not known. The junction departs from germline at one end; a sequencing error may be responsible. The CDR3 is 13 residues long. CDR1 and CDR2 (germline): LGHNA, YSLEER. cDNA molecules carried unique molecular identifiers, and template switching added a universal primer site. MiXCR, run by TCRdb on the 5' RACE reads, gives a single entry per CDR3 protein. The repertoire holds 200,000 to 250,000 distinct CDR3 sequences, with about an eighth as singletons. The sample comprised memory (CD45RO+) T cells sorted from blood. This clonotype was obtained from a woman aged 18-29 years in good health. V and J are TRBV4-3 and TRBJ1-5, with D uncertain. In DNA, the CDR3 is TGTGCCAGCAGCCAAGATCGGGGTCAGCCCCAGCATTTT. This encodes CASSQDRGQPQHF.